The TCR beta chain described here comes from a study of technical replicates of blood from a few donors. The data were produced by immunoSEQ multiplex PCR, yet TCRdb's version contains in-frame clones alone and is incomplete. The sample contains over 80,000 clones, 96% of which appear only once. This sequence originates from a human donor in good health. The specimen was T cells isolated from PBMCs.

The chain's CDR3 is CASSRDRNTEAFF. The CDR3 DNA reads as TGTGCCAGTAGTAGGGACAGGAACACTGAAGCTTTCTTT. The rearrangement links TRBV19 to TRBJ1-1, with 7 bases aligning to TRBD1. J lost 1 base, V lost 4 bases, and 0 bases had no gene match. Looked up from germline, CDR1 is LNHDA and CDR2 is SQIVND (reference sequence). The CDR3 extends over 13 amino acids.